Presented here are 21 T cell receptor beta chains from one specimen sequenced in a study of blood T cell repertoires in COVID-19. Produced via immunoSEQ multiplex PCR; TCRdb's table is partial and in-frame only. In the table there are 150,000 or so clones, approximately 82% of which are singletons. The sequenced material came from peripheral blood. These receptors all stem from a woman between 45 and 65 years old in a cohort sampled during active or convalescent COVID-19.

V and J are TRBV10-1 and TRBJ1-6, with D possibly matching TRBD1 (6 bases). Germline-derived CDR1 and CDR2 are WNHNN and SYGVQD (reference sequence). V lost 0 bases and J 6 bases, leaving 9 bases between the germline ends. The CDR3 length is 15 residues. The CDR3 DNA sequence: TGCGCCAGCAGTGAGTCGACAGGATTTAATTCACCCCTCCACTTT. This codes for CASSESTGFNSPLHF.

The chain recombines TRBV12-5 with TRBJ2-3; 7 nucleotides align to TRBD1. V was pared by 8 bases and J by 3 bases, with 8 bases of the junction left unmatched. CDR1 is LGHNT and CDR2 is FRNRAP in the germline V gene. This CDR3 comprises 14 residues. The CDR3 nucleotides read TGTGCTAGTCGGCCGGGACAGAATACAGATACGCAGTATTTT. It codes for CASRPGQNTDTQYF.

This chain uses TRBV12-3 or TRBV12-4 with TRBJ1-6; D is ambiguous. This CDR3 is 13 amino acids long. V gave up 4 bases and J gave up 5 bases, with 6 bases separating them. The CDR3 DNA reads as TGTGCCAGCAGTTCCGGGGATAATTCACCCCTCCACTTT. Its protein is CASSSGDNSPLHF.

V gene TRBV5-6 combines with J gene TRBJ1-1, with no clear D. This CDR3 is 17 amino acids long. Trimming removed 0 bases at V and 1 base at J, with 16 bases between. Germline-derived CDR1 and CDR2 are SGHDT and YYEEEE. CDR3 sequence (DNA): TGTGCCAGCAGCTTGGTTGAGAGGGCTTCACCGAACACTGAAGCTTTCTTT. Amino acid sequence: CASSLVERASPNTEAFF.

The V and J genes are TRBV6-4 and TRBJ1-6; D call uncertain. The CDR3 loop spans 15 amino acids. V dropped 6 bases and J dropped 8 bases, with 17 bases sitting between them. Looked up from germline, CDR1 is MRHNA and CDR2 is SNTAGT. CDR3 DNA sequence: TGTGCCAGCAGCCTCCACCGAGGCGGAGATTCACCCCTCCACTTT. Protein sequence: CASSLHRGGDSPLHF.

V usage is TRBV15 and J usage is TRBJ1-6; D is ambiguous. This CDR3 has 15 amino acids. The germline gives CDR1 LNHNV, CDR2 YYDKDF (reference sequence). Deletions cut 2 bases from V and 6 bases from J, with 11 bases between. For the CDR3, the DNA is TGTGCCACCAGCAGATCCGGGAATATTAATTCACCCCTCCACTTT. It encodes CATSRSGNINSPLHF.

This clone turned up a few times. The chain employs TRBV2 and TRBJ2-7, with 10 bases identical to TRBD2. Germline V gives CDR1 SNHLY, CDR2 FYNNEI. V shed 2 bases and J 1 base; nucleotides not matched to a gene: 2. The CDR3 totals 15 residues. The CDR3 sequence: CASSESLAGSYEQYF. The CDR3 nucleotides are TGTGCCAGCAGTGAATCACTAGCGGGGTCCTACGAGCAGTACTTC.

The rearrangement uses TRBV7-9 and TRBJ1-6; D not resolved. Germline V gene lookup returns CDR1 SEHNR and CDR2 FQNEAQ (reference sequence). With 4 bases removed from V and 5 bases from J, the gap between germline ends came to 9 bases. CDR3 length: 14 residues. The CDR3 DNA follows: TGTGCCAGCAGCTACCAGGCCGATAATTCACCCCTCCACTTT. It encodes CASSYQADNSPLHF. Variable domain in full (rest from reference TRBV7-9 and TRBJ1-6): DTGVSQNPRHKITKRGQNVTFRCDPISEHNRLYWYRQTLGQGPEFLTYFQNEAQLEKSRLLSDRFSAERPKGSFSTLEIQRTEQGDSAMYLCASSYQADNSPLHFGNGTRLTVT.

The chain employs TRBV28 and TRBJ2-3; D is possibly TRBD1 (5 bases). Per germline, CDR1 MDHEN and CDR2 SYDVKM. This CDR3 region has 14 residues. The V gene lost 4 bases and the J gene lost 2 bases, with 10 bases spanning the gap. CDR3 residues: CASSSGHLTDTQYF. The CDR3 DNA reads as TGTGCCAGCAGTTCCGGACACCTCACAGATACGCAGTATTTT. The full variable domain, with the rest looked up from reference TRBV28 and TRBJ2-3, is DVKVTQSSRYLVKRTGEKVFLECVQDMDHENMFWYRQDPGLGLRLIYFSYDVKMKEKGDIPEGYSVSREKKERFSLILESASTNQTSMYLCASSSGHLTDTQYFGPGTRLTVL.

This chain connects TRBV6-5 to TRBJ1-1; perhaps TRBD1 as D (5 bases). Trimming removed 6 bases from V and 3 bases from J, with 11 bases in between. The CDR3 spans 13 residues. The germline V gene encodes CDR1 MNHEY and CDR2 SVGAGI. In nucleotides, the CDR3 is TGTGCCAGCAGGATGTCCAGGGACACTGAAGCTTTCTTT. It codes for CASRMSRDTEAFF.

This chain links TRBV2 with TRBJ1-5; D is possibly TRBD1 (5 bases). The CDR3 runs 15 residues. Germline CDR1 is SNHLY and CDR2 is FYNNEI. V lost 2 bases to trimming and J lost 1 base, with 9 bases between them. CDR3 residues: CASSERSGSNQPQHF. For the CDR3, the DNA is TGTGCCAGCAGTGAAAGATCAGGGAGCAATCAGCCCCAGCATTTT.

The V and J genes are TRBV6-6 and TRBJ2-4, with D maybe TRBD2 (5 bases). The CDR3 runs 12 residues. CDR1 is MNHNY, CDR2 SVGAGI, per germline (reference sequence). Trimming stripped 4 bases from V and 6 bases from J, with 7 bases between. The CDR3 loop reads CASSFRGNIQYF. The CDR3 DNA is TGTGCCAGCAGTTTCCGGGGAAACATTCAGTACTTC.

The V call is TRBV10-3, the J call TRBJ1-2, with D tentatively TRBD1 (6 bases). The CDR3 is 12 residues long. CDR1 is ENHRY, CDR2 SYGVKD, per germline. V was shortened by 11 bases and J by 7 bases, with 17 bases between the two germline ends. The CDR3 loop is CAHRGAGGGYTF. As DNA, the CDR3 is TGTGCCCATCGGGGGGCTGGGGGTGGCTACACCTTC.

V and J are TRBV7-9 and TRBJ1-1, with D possibly matching TRBD1 (5 bases). V lost 1 base to trimming and J lost 4 bases, with 10 bases between them. CDR1 and CDR2 from the germline V gene are SEHNR and FQNEAQ (reference sequence). This CDR3 is built from 14 residues. CDR3: CASSLVEGSTEAFF. CDR3 nucleotides: TGTGCCAGCAGCTTAGTGGAGGGGAGCACTGAAGCTTTCTTT.

Only a few counts were recorded for this clone. This chain joins TRBV27 and TRBJ1-1; 11 bases are shared with TRBD1. V trimming: 6 bases; J trimming: 5 bases; junction bases outside the gene matches: 11. From germline, CDR1 is MNHEY and CDR2 SMNVEV (reference sequence). The CDR3 sequence is 16 residues long. The CDR3 coding sequence is TGTGCCAGCAGGGGATATGAGGACAGGGGGCGGACTGAAGCTTTCTTT. Translating gives CASRGYEDRGRTEAFF.

V usage is TRBV6-7 and J usage is TRBJ1-1, with 7 bases matching TRBD1. TRBV6-7 is flagged as an ORF with uncertain function. J was trimmed by 5 bases and V by 6 bases; bases with no gene match: 15. This CDR3 is built from 16 residues. DNA for the CDR3: TGTGCCAGCAGCCAAAAGATGGGACAGATCCGGACTGAAGCTTTCTTT. Protein sequence: CASSQKMGQIRTEAFF.

V usage is TRBV29-1 and J usage is TRBJ2-7; D is possibly TRBD1 (5 bases). CDR1 is SQVTM, CDR2 ANQGSEA, per germline. V dropped 3 bases and J dropped 0 bases, with 15 bases sitting between them. The CDR3 runs to 15 residues. CDR3 residues: CSVEDNRSNSYEQYF. CDR3 nucleotides: TGCAGCGTTGAGGATAACAGGTCAAACTCCTACGAGCAGTACTTC.

This chain links TRBV6-1 with TRBJ2-3; D is undetermined. The V end was cut by 1 base, the J end by 0 bases, with 8 bases between. CDR1 and CDR2 from the germline V gene are MNHNS and SASEGT. This CDR3 has 15 residues. CDR3 residues: CASSEDFTSTDTQYF. The CDR3 region has the DNA TGTGCCAGCAGTGAAGATTTTACAAGCACAGATACGCAGTATTTT.

CDR3 protein: CASSLGTSGGTTDTQYF. CDR3 nucleotides: TGTGCCAGCAGCCTAGGGACTAGCGGGGGGACCACAGATACGCAGTATTTT. The J gene is TRBJ2-3, the V gene TRBV3-1 (or the pseudogene TRBV3-2); 15 nucleotides match TRBD2. Germline V gene data show CDR1 as LGHDT and CDR2 as YNNKEL (reference sequence). Germline trimming cut 4 bases from V and 2 bases from J; bases unmatched to any gene: 4. The CDR3 covers 17 residues.

This chain joins TRBV30 and TRBJ1-3; the D is unclear. This CDR3 has 13 residues. V lost 3 bases and J 2 bases, leaving 8 bases between the germline ends. Germline V gene sequence: CDR1 GTSNPN, CDR2 SVGIG (reference sequence). This CDR3 is CAWRVGAGNTIYF. The CDR3 nucleotides are TGTGCCTGGAGGGTCGGGGCTGGAAACACCATATATTTT.

V gene TRBV10-3 combines with J gene TRBJ2-3, with a weak D call TRBD1 (6 bases). V was trimmed by 3 bases and J by 0 bases, leaving 10 bases between them. The germline V gene has CDR1 ENHRY and CDR2 SYGVKD. The CDR3 runs 15 residues. Here the CDR3 DNA reads TGTGCCATCAGTGACAGGACAGAGAGCACAGATACGCAGTATTTT. Encoded protein: CAISDRTESTDTQYF.